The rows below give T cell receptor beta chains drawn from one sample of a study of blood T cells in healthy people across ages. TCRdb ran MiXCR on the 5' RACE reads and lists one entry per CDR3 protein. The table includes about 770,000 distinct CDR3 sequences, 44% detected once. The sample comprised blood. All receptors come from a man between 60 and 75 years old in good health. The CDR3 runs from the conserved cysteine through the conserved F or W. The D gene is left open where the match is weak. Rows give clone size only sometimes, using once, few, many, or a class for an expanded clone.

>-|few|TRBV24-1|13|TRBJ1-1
CATSRSSSTEAFF
TGTGCCACCAGTCGGTCTAGTAGCACTGAAGCTTTCTTT
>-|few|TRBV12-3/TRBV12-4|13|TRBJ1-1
CASTLDRNTEAFF
TGTGCCAGCACCTTAGACAGAAACACTGAAGCTTTCTTT
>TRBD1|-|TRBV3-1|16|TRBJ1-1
CASSQDLWTGAWEAFF
TGTGCCAGCAGCCAAGATCTCTGGACAGGGGCGTGGGAAGCTTTCTTT
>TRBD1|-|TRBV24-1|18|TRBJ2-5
CATSDLKSNRGRGETQYF
TGTGCCACCAGTGATTTAAAATCGAACAGGGGGCGTGGGGAGACCCAGTACTTC
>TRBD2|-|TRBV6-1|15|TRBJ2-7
CASTRLAGELFEQYF
TGTGCCAGCACCAGACTAGCGGGGGAGCTTTTCGAGCAGTACTTC
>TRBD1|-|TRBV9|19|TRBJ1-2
CASSPSLPHTGAENYGYTF
TGTGCCAGCAGCCCCTCCTTACCCCACACAGGGGCAGAGAACTATGGCTACACCTTC
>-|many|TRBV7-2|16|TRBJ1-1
CASSLAHGSMRTEAFF
TGTGCCAGCAGCTTAGCGCATGGGTCCATGAGGACTGAAGCTTTCTTT
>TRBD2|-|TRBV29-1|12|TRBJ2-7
CSVERGAYEQYF
TGCAGCGTTGAGCGGGGGGCCTACGAGCAGTACTTC
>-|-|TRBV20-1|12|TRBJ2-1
CSAAGTGNEQFF
TGCAGTGCTGCCGGGACGGGCAATGAGCAGTTCTTC
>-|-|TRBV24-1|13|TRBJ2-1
CATSGGAYNEQFF
TGTGCCACCAGTGGCGGGGCCTACAATGAGCAGTTCTTC
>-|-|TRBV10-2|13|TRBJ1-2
CASSESNLHDYTF
TGCGCCAGCAGTGAGTCGAACCTCCATGACTACACCTTC
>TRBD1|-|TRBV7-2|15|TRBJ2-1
CASSLWTGGCNEQFF
TGTGCCAGCAGCCTTTGGACAGGGGGCTGCAATGAGCAGTTCTTC
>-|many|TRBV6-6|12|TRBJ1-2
CASSYSSRGYTF
TGTGCCAGCAGTTACTCCTCTCGGGGCTACACCTTC
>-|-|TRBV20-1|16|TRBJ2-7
CSARSNSGTFFYEQYF
TGCAGTGCTAGATCCAACTCCGGGACATTCTTCTACGAGCAGTACTTC
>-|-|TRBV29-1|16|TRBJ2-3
CSLKGGVLPSTDTQYF
TGCAGTCTGAAGGGCGGGGTGCTCCCTAGCACAGATACGCAGTATTTT